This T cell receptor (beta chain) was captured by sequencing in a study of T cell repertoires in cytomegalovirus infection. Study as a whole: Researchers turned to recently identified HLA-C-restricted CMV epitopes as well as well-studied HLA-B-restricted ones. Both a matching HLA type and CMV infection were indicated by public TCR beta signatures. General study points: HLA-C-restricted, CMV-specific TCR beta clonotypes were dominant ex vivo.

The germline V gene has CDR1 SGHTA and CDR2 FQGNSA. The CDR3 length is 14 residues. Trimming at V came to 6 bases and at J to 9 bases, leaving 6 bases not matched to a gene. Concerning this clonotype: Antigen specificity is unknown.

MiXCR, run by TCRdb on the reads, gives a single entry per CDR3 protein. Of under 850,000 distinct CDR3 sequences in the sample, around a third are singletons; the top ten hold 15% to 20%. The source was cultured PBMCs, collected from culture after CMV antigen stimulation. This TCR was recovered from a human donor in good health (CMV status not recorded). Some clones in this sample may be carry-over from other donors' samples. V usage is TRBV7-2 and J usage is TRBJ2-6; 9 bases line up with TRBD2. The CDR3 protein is CASRALAGLNVLTF. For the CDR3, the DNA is TGTGCCAGCAGAGCACTAGCGGGCCTCAACGTCCTGACTTTC.